Below, 32 T cell receptor beta chains from the same sample are listed, as sequenced in a study of blood T cells in healthy people across ages. Primers used in a second PCR of about 6 to 11 cycles were a sample-barcoded 5' primer and a J-beta primer mix. TCRdb reprocessed the 5' RACE reads via MiXCR and lists one record per CDR3 protein. The sample lists approximately 960,000 distinct CDR3 sequences, approximately 32% seen once, with roughly 10% in the top ten. This sample also appeared in a second study, on T cells of mothers and their children.

The sample consisted of blood. These receptors came from a middle-aged woman in good health.

The chain uses TRBV6-5 and TRBJ2-3, with D tentatively TRBD1 (5 bases). CDR1 MNHEY and CDR2 SVGAGI come from the germline V gene. The CDR3 runs to 15 residues. With 3 bases removed from V and 8 bases from J, the gap between germline ends came to 18 bases. The CDR3 sequence is CASSYFGQGSLTQYF. The CDR3 region has the DNA TGTGCCAGCAGTTATTTCGGTCAGGGAAGCCTTACGCAGTATTTT.

About this clonotype itself: A much larger clone differs from this one at a single base, so this may be a read error. The chain joins TRBV7-8 to TRBJ2-4; 12 positions agree with TRBD2. Germline-derived CDR1 and CDR2 are SGHVS and FQNEAQ. This CDR3 spans 17 amino acids. The CDR3 DNA is TGTGCCAGCAGCGTTCGACTAGCGGGGGTGAACAAAGACATTCAGTACTTC. As protein: CASSVRLAGVNKDIQYF. Variable domain in full (rest from reference TRBV7-8 and TRBJ2-4): GAGVSQSPRYKVAKRGQDVALRCDPISGHVSLFWYQQALGQGPEFLTYFQNEAQLDKSGLPSDRFFAERPEGSVSTLKIQRTQQEDSAVYLCASSVRLAGVNKDIQYFGAGTRLSVL.

In nucleotides, the CDR3 is TGTGCCAGCAGTTTAGCGGCTAGCGGGGGTACCGAGCAGTACTTC. Translated: CASSLAASGGTEQYF. The gene calls are TRBV28 and TRBJ2-7, with 10 bases fitting TRBD2. CDR1 and CDR2 (germline): MDHEN, SYDVKM. The CDR3 spans 15 residues. V dropped 2 bases and J dropped 6; count of bases not matched to a gene: 7. Variable domain in full (rest from reference TRBV28 and TRBJ2-7): DVKVTQSSRYLVKRTGEKVFLECVQDMDHENMFWYRQDPGLGLRLIYFSYDVKMKEKGDIPEGYSVSREKKERFSLILESASTNQTSMYLCASSLAASGGTEQYFGPGTRLTVT.

The chain couples TRBV7-2 to TRBJ1-1; D is undetermined. Germline V gives CDR1 SGHTA, CDR2 FQGNSA. The length of the CDR3 is 11 residues. V was clipped by 3 bases and J by 8 bases, with 7 bases between them. CDR3 coding DNA: TGTGCCAGCAGCTTCTCCGTGGAAGCTTTCTTT. Protein: CASSFSVEAFF.

This clonotype was picked up many times. This chain joins TRBV7-2 and TRBJ2-7; 10 positions match TRBD1. With V trimmed by 3 bases and J by 2 bases, 7 bases remained unmatched. CDR1 and CDR2 (germline): SGHTA, FQGNSA. The length of the CDR3 is 16 residues. CDR3 in amino acids: CASSLNPGQGTYEQYF. DNA for the CDR3: TGTGCCAGCAGCTTGAACCCGGGACAGGGGACCTACGAGCAGTACTTC.

This clonotype was counted only a few times. CDR3 nucleotide sequence: TGTGCCAGCAGCCAATCTACCACGGAACCGGAGACCCAGTACTTC. It translates to CASSQSTTEPETQYF. The chain couples TRBV4-2 to TRBJ2-5; D gene unclear. Germline V gene lookup returns CDR1 LGHNA and CDR2 YNFKEQ. There are 15 residues in the CDR3. V lost 2 bases to trimming and J lost 5 bases, with 15 bases between them.

In this sample, this clonotype turned up many times. V gene TRBV12-3 or TRBV12-4 combines with J gene TRBJ2-7; perhaps TRBD2 as D (6 bases). The CDR3 extends over 12 amino acids. V was cut by 5 bases and J by 5 bases, with 10 bases left in between. The CDR3 reads CASSPGVNEQYF. The CDR3 DNA reads TGTGCCAGCAGTCCGGGGGTAAACGAGCAGTACTTC.

This clonotype was observed many times. V is TRBV20-1 and J is TRBJ2-7; D gene ambiguous. Trimming removed 6 bases from V and 0 bases from J, with 12 bases in between. Germline V gene sequence: CDR1 DFQATT, CDR2 SNEGSKA (reference sequence). The CDR3 consists of 13 residues. This chain's CDR3 is CSAMTIRSYEQYF. The CDR3 nucleotides are TGCAGTGCCATGACGATACGCTCCTACGAGCAGTACTTC.

The CDR3 spells CASIPGLAGGREQYF. CDR3 in DNA: TGTGCCAGCATCCCGGGACTAGCGGGGGGCCGGGAGCAGTACTTC. The chain is built from TRBV12-3 or TRBV12-4 and TRBJ2-7, with 15 bases fitting TRBD2. The CDR3 length is 15 residues. The V and J ends lost 7 bases and 7 bases, in that order; junction bases with no gene match: 8.

V gene TRBV20-1 combines with J gene TRBJ2-5, with a tentative D call TRBD1 (5 bases). The CDR3 loop spans 16 amino acids. The ends were cut back, 0 bases at V and 1 base at J, with 15 bases in the middle. Germline CDR1 and CDR2: DFQATT and SNEGSKA (reference sequence). The CDR3 DNA is TGCAGTGCTAGAGATACCCAGGGATGGCTCCAAGAGACCCAGTACTTC. It encodes CSARDTQGWLQETQYF.

This clonotype has a count of ten or more. The J gene is TRBJ1-2, the V gene TRBV29-1, with 8 bases fitting TRBD1. The germline V gene has CDR1 SQVTM and CDR2 ANQGSEA. The CDR3 sequence is 15 residues long. V was pared by 4 bases and J by 4 bases, with 11 bases of the junction left unmatched. The CDR3 loop is CSVGTGNRLTYGYTF. CDR3 DNA: TGCAGCGTTGGGACAGGGAATCGACTTACCTATGGCTACACCTTC. Complete variable domain (other parts from reference TRBV29-1 and TRBJ1-2): SAVISQKPSRDICQRGTSLTIQCQVDSQVTMMFWYRQQPGQSLTLIATANQGSEATYESGFVIDKFPISRPNLTFSTLTVSNMSPEDSSIYLCSVGTGNRLTYGYTFGSGTRLTVV.

This clonotype was counted only a few times. The chain carries TRBV20-1 and TRBJ2-5; D is tentatively TRBD1 or TRBD2 (5 bases each). The ends were cut back, 2 bases at V and 4 bases at J, with 14 bases in the middle. CDR3 size: 14 residues. Germline V lookup: CDR1 DFQATT, CDR2 SNEGSKA (reference sequence). The CDR3 region is CSARPWGEGETQYF. In nucleotides, the CDR3 is TGCAGTGCTAGACCGTGGGGCGAGGGAGAGACCCAGTACTTC.

J is TRBJ1-1 and V is TRBV29-1, with D possibly being TRBD1 (5 bases). The length of the CDR3 is 14 residues. V shed 7 bases and J shed 3 bases, with 18 bases lying between them. From germline, CDR1 is SQVTM and CDR2 ANQGSEA. CDR3 nucleotides: TGCAGCGGCACCCCGGGACCCCTGGACACTGAAGCTTTCTTT. This gives the protein CSGTPGPLDTEAFF.

This clonotype was recorded once. The gene calls are TRBV28 and TRBJ2-3; D ambiguous. Trimming took 6 bases from V and 5 from J, leaving 15 bases between them. From germline, CDR1 is MDHEN and CDR2 SYDVKM. The CDR3 is 14 amino acids. DNA for the CDR3: TGTGCCAGCAGATTCGGACCGGGCGAAGATACGCAGTATTTT. Its translation: CASRFGPGEDTQYF.

In DNA form, the CDR3 reads TGTGCCAGCAGTTTATGGCCCTACGAGCAGTACTTC. Protein sequence: CASSLWPYEQYF. The V gene is TRBV28, the J gene TRBJ2-7; no clear D gene. Germline CDR1 and CDR2: MDHEN and SYDVKM. CDR3 length equals 12 residues. The V gene lost 0 bases and the J gene lost 2 bases, with 2 bases spanning the gap.

This clonotype was observed a handful of times. The chain has TRBV27 and TRBJ1-1; D is unresolved. This CDR3 region has 13 residues. Trimming stripped 3 bases from V and 3 bases from J, with 8 bases between. The germline V gene encodes CDR1 MNHEY and CDR2 SMNVEV (reference sequence). The CDR3 sequence is CASSLTYYTEAFF. The CDR3 nucleotides read TGTGCCAGCAGTTTGACGTACTACACTGAAGCTTTCTTT.

This clonotype has a handful of counts. This may be a read error, as it is one base from a much larger clone. The chain combines TRBV12-3 or TRBV12-4 with TRBJ2-5; no firm D call. V was pared by 6 bases and J by 11 bases, with 25 bases between. This CDR3 contains 15 residues. Written as DNA, the CDR3 is TGTGCCAGCAGCCCCAGTCCGTCAATCTACAATGAGCAGTACTTC. This codes for CASSPSPSIYNEQYF.

V is TRBV6-6 and J is TRBJ2-1; no reliable D call. The J call may be incorrect, as the DNA end agrees better with TRBJ2-7. The CDR3 loop spans 13 amino acids. CDR1 and CDR2 from the germline V gene are MNHNY and SVGAGI (reference sequence). CDR3 DNA sequence: TGTGCCAGCGCCGAGCCTTCCTACAATGAGCAGTACTTC. This translates into CASAEPSYNEQYF.

Many counts were recorded for this clonotype. The J gene is TRBJ2-1, the V gene TRBV7-6, with 9 bases that match TRBD1. The ends lost 6 bases at V and 7 bases at J; junction bases unmatched: 10. Germline CDR1 SGHVS, CDR2 FNYEAQ. CDR3 length equals 15 residues. CDR3 protein: CASSSPGQGPNEQFF. CDR3 DNA: TGTGCCAGCAGTTCGCCGGGACAGGGTCCTAATGAGCAGTTCTTC.

Concerning this clonotype itself: A much bigger clone sits one base away, suggesting this may be a read error. The genes are TRBV7-2 and TRBJ2-4; maybe TRBD2 (6 bases). The CDR3 runs to 14 residues. Trimming pared 0 bases from V and 15 bases from J, leaving 18 bases between. Germline V gene data show CDR1 as SGHTA and CDR2 as FQGNSA. CDR3 nucleotides: TGTGCCAGCAGCTTAGCCGGGACTGGGGAGACCCGGTACTTC. Protein sequence: CASSLAGTGETRYF. The full variable domain, its missing parts supplied by reference TRBV7-2 and TRBJ2-4, is GAGVSQSPSNKVTEKGKDVELRCDPISGHTALYWYRQSLGQGLEFLIYFQGNSAPDKSGLPSDRFSAERTGGSVSTLTIQRTQQEDSAVYLCASSLAGTGETRYFGAGTRLSVL.

As for this clonotype: A read error may produce the germline difference seen at one junction end. V gene TRBV4-1 combines with J gene TRBJ2-7; TRBD1 aligns across 8 bases. TRBJ2-5 explains the end of the DNA better; the J call may be wrong. From germline, CDR1 is MGHRA and CDR2 YSYEKL. The CDR3 loop spans 15 amino acids. CDR3 DNA sequence: TGCGCCAGCAACCAAAGTATAACAGGGGGAGAGACCCAGTACTTC. It specifies CASNQSITGGETQYF.

This clonotype was found many times. This chain uses TRBV29-1 with TRBJ2-7, with 7 bases that match TRBD1. Germline V gives CDR1 SQVTM, CDR2 ANQGSEA. With V trimmed by 3 bases and J by 1 base, 6 bases remained unmatched. The CDR3 contains 14 residues. This chain's CDR3 is CSVENTGDSYEQYF. The CDR3 bases are TGCAGCGTTGAGAATACAGGGGATTCCTACGAGCAGTACTTC.

This clonotype appeared a few times. The rearrangement joins TRBV28 to TRBJ1-1, with a weak D call TRBD1 (5 bases). Germline V gene data show CDR1 as MDHEN and CDR2 as SYDVKM. Trimming removed 11 bases at V and 5 bases at J, with 24 bases between. The CDR3 is made up of 15 amino acids. The CDR3 DNA sequence: TGTGCCGGCACGCCACTGGGGGGTGGTGGAACTGAAGCTTTCTTT. Its translation: CAGTPLGGGGTEAFF.

Comment on this clonotype: The junction departs from the called germline gene at one end, perhaps through a read error. The V and J genes are TRBV20-1 and TRBJ1-2, with 9 bases identical to TRBD1. The length of the CDR3 is 13 residues. Looked up from germline, CDR1 is DFQATT and CDR2 is SNEGSKA (reference sequence). The CDR3 coding sequence is TGCAGTGCTAGAGAGGACAGGGGCTATGGCTGCACCTTC. It yields the protein CSAREDRGYGCTF.

The chain couples TRBV4-1 to TRBJ2-3; 9 nucleotides align to TRBD2. The CDR3 runs to 20 residues. Germline V lookup: CDR1 MGHRA, CDR2 YSYEKL. V shed 2 bases and J 0 bases; nucleotides not matched to a gene: 15. CDR3 sequence (DNA): TGCGCCAGCAGCCAAAGATTCTTCTGGCTAGCGGGATCTAGCACAGATACGCAGTATTTT. This sequence encodes CASSQRFFWLAGSSTDTQYF.

Worth noting for this clonotype: A much larger clone lies one base from this, so it may be a read error. V gene TRBV3-1 combines with J gene TRBJ2-4; D not resolved. The J call may be faulty, since TRBJ2-7 better matches the DNA end. Germline V gives CDR1 LGHDT, CDR2 YNNKEL (reference sequence). This CDR3 is built from 15 residues. The CDR3 here is CASSQRAKGTYEQYF. The CDR3 DNA reads TGTGCCAGCAGCCAACGGGCCAAGGGAACCTACGAGCAGTACTTC.

This clonotype was seen more than once but under ten times. The chain has TRBV7-3 and TRBJ1-1; 7 bases are a match to TRBD1. The ends lost 0 bases at V and 0 bases at J; junction bases unmatched: 4. The germline V gene has CDR1 SGHTA and CDR2 FQGTGA. The CDR3 loop spans 16 amino acids. The chain's CDR3 is CASSLTIGQVNTEAFF. CDR3 nucleotides: TGTGCCAGCAGCTTAACGATCGGACAGGTGAACACTGAAGCTTTCTTT. The variable domain in full, with the rest retrieved from reference TRBV7-3 and TRBJ1-1, is GAGVSQTPSNKVTEKGKYVELRCDPISGHTALYWYRQSLGQGPEFLIYFQGTGAADDSGLPNDRFFAVRPEGSVSTLKIQRTERGDSAVYLCASSLTIGQVNTEAFFGQGTRLTVV.

This clonotype was observed at least ten times. The chain links TRBV7-2 to TRBJ2-5, with 12 bases matching TRBD2. The CDR3 is 17 residues long. J gave up 7 bases and V 1 base, and 10 bases lay outside the gene matches. Germline V lookup: CDR1 SGHTA, CDR2 FQGNSA. The CDR3 nucleotides read TGTGCCAGCAGCTTAGGCGTCCCTAGCGGGGGGGATGGGACCCAGTACTTC. Its translation is CASSLGVPSGGDGTQYF.

This chain uses TRBV7-2 with TRBJ1-1; the D is unclear. The CDR3 has 17 amino acids. Germline V gene data show CDR1 as SGHTA and CDR2 as FQGNSA. The V gene lost 5 bases and the J gene lost 0 bases, with 19 bases spanning the gap. Here the CDR3 reads CASSTEARWGLNTEAFF. CDR3 DNA sequence: TGTGCCAGCAGCACCGAGGCCCGGTGGGGTTTGAACACTGAAGCTTTCTTT.

This clonotype has only one observation. The gene calls are TRBV7-2 and TRBJ2-7; 10 bases agree with TRBD1. V dropped 6 bases and J dropped 1; count of bases not matched to a gene: 6. Germline values: CDR1 SGHTA, CDR2 FQGNSA. The CDR3 has 15 residues. Here the CDR3 reads CASRAGTGASYEQYF. CDR3 sequence (DNA): TGTGCCAGCAGAGCCGGGACAGGGGCTTCCTACGAGCAGTACTTC.

Details on this clonotype: A much bigger clone sits one base away, suggesting this may be a read error. This chain links TRBV6-1 with TRBJ2-5, with 7 positions matching TRBD2. The J call is in doubt because the DNA end fits TRBJ2-7 better. Germline-derived CDR1 and CDR2 are MNHNS and SASEGT. The CDR3 has 13 amino acids. CDR3 sequence reads: CAIKSAGVYEQYF. The CDR3 nucleotides read TGTGCCATCAAATCGGCGGGGGTTTACGAGCAGTACTTC.

About this clonotype: Relative to the germline gene, one junction end is altered; a read error may explain this. This rearrangement joins TRBV5-1 to TRBJ2-1; D gene uncertain. This CDR3 spans 13 amino acids. CDR1 and CDR2 from the germline V gene are SGHRS and YFSETQ. For the CDR3, the DNA is TGCGCCAGCAGAGAGGCTGGTTACAATGGGCAGTTCTTC. This sequence encodes CASREAGYNGQFF.